A selection of T cell receptor beta chains follows, all from one sample in a study of PD-1 blockade in classical Hodgkin lymphoma. Profiling relied on immunoSEQ multiplex PCR, and the TCRdb table lists in-frame clones only, not all of them. The sample has about 7,600 clones, roughly three quarters seen once; the top ten hold less than 9%. This specimen was CD4+ T cells from blood, taken at baseline. The receptor source for this set is a human donor with classical Hodgkin lymphoma. Both conserved end residues are part of each CDR3. D genes are given only for firm matches. The size entry is marked missing in some rows and otherwise reads once, few, many or a size class.

TGCGCCAGCAGCCAAGATATGGGAAATCAGCCCCAGCATTTT | CASSQDMGNQPQHF | TRBJ1-5 | - | TRBV4-3 | -
TGTGCCAGCTCAGTTAGACAGGGGAGGGACGAGCAGTACTTC | CASSVRQGRDEQYF | TRBJ2-7 | - | TRBV18 | few
TGTGCCAGCAGCCCGACTTACACCGGGGAGCTGTTTTTT | CASSPTYTGELFF | TRBJ2-2 | - | TRBV5-4 | -
TGTGCCAGCAGCCCCATGACAGGGATTACGACTGAAGCTTTCTTT | CASSPMTGITTEAFF | TRBJ1-1 | TRBD1 | TRBV5-5 | -
TGTGCCAGCAGTTACTCGAAGGGACAGCTTGAGGGTGAAGCTTTCTTT | CASSYSKGQLEGEAFF | TRBJ1-1 | TRBD1 | TRBV6-6 | -
TGTGCCAGCAGCGTATCCCAGGGTGAGGGTGAGCAGTTCTTC | CASSVSQGEGEQFF | TRBJ2-1 | - | TRBV9 | -
TGTGCCAGCAGTATTACAGGGCAGAAAAACTATGGCTACACCTTC | CASSITGQKNYGYTF | TRBJ1-2 | - | TRBV6-5 | -
TGCAGCGTTGAAGATCAGGGGGGGAGTGGCGTAGACTACACCTTC | CSVEDQGGSGVDYTF | TRBJ1-2 | TRBD1 | TRBV29-1 | -
TGTGCCAGTAGTATAAGACAGGTGAACACTGAAGCTTTCTTT | CASSIRQVNTEAFF | TRBJ1-1 | - | TRBV19 | -
TGTGCCAGCAGTTTTGGGACAGGGGGCCTTAATGAAAAACTGTTTTTT | CASSFGTGGLNEKLFF | TRBJ1-4 | TRBD1 | TRBV27 | once
TGTGCCAGCAGCTTAGCGTTCTTACTAGCGGGAGTAAATGAGCAGTTCTTC | CASSLAFLLAGVNEQFF | TRBJ2-1 | TRBD2 | TRBV7-2 | -
TGCGCCAGCAGCCAAGCTGCTACGGGACAGGGGTTTGGCTACACCTTC | CASSQAATGQGFGYTF | TRBJ1-2 | TRBD1 | TRBV4-3 | few
TGTGCCAGCAGTTCGACAGGGGGCGTTGAAAAACTGTTTTTT | CASSSTGGVEKLFF | TRBJ1-4 | TRBD1 | TRBV27 | -
TGCGCCAGCAGCCAACAGGGAGGGGAGCTGTTTTTT | CASSQQGGELFF | TRBJ2-2 | - | TRBV5-1 | -
TGTGCCATCAGCGGGACATCCCAAGAGACCCAGTACTTC | CAISGTSQETQYF | TRBJ2-5 | - | TRBV10-3 | -
TGTGCCAGCAGCTTAGATCGTGCGGGCGTGTACGAGCAGTACTTC | CASSLDRAGVYEQYF | TRBJ2-7 | - | TRBV7-8 | -
TGTGCCAGCAGCTTTGGGGCAGCTATCTCCTACGAGCAGTACTTC | CASSFGAAISYEQYF | TRBJ2-7 | - | TRBV7-9 | -
TGCGCTAGTGGTTTTTACTCGAACACTGAAGCTTTCTTT | CASGFYSNTEAFF | TRBJ1-1 | - | TRBV12-5 | -
TGTGCCAGCAGCTTATCCTCGAGGGCAGGGGGACCATACGAGCAGTACTTC | CASSLSSRAGGPYEQYF | TRBJ2-7 | TRBD1 | TRBV7-8 | -
TGTGCCAGCAGCTTGGGAGGGGACGCGAACTACGAGCAGTACTTC | CASSLGGDANYEQYF | TRBJ2-7 | - | TRBV5-4 | -
TGTGCCAGCAGTTTAGCGGCAGACGGAGGCTATGAGCAGTACTTC | CASSLAADGGYEQYF | TRBJ2-7 | - | TRBV27 | -
TGTGCCATCAGTAATCAGGGGGCGGCTGGCTATGGCTACACCTTC | CAISNQGAAGYGYTF | TRBJ1-2 | TRBD1 | TRBV10-3 | -
TGTGCCAGCAGCTTCGGGACCTACGAGCAGTACTTC | CASSFGTYEQYF | TRBJ2-7 | - | TRBV11-2 | -
TGTGCCAGCAGCTTAGCAGGAGGATTACTCTATGGCTACACCTTC | CASSLAGGLLYGYTF | TRBJ1-2 | - | TRBV13 | -
TGCGCCAGCAGCCAAGATAGGGCTAGAAGAGATACGCAGTATTTT | CASSQDRARRDTQYF | TRBJ2-3 | - | TRBV4-3 | -
TGTGCCACTCTGAATAGCGGGAGACATGAGCAGTTCTTC | CATLNSGRHEQFF | TRBJ2-1 | TRBD2 | TRBV19 | -
TGCGCCAGCAGCTCCGGGACTAGCGGGGGGTTCCGCGCAGATACGCAGTATTTT | CASSSGTSGGFRADTQYF | TRBJ2-3 | TRBD2 | TRBV5-1 | -
TGTGCCAGCAGCCAATTTTTTTCAAACGTCGGGGAGCTGTTTTTT | CASSQFFSNVGELFF | TRBJ2-2 | - | TRBV14 | -
TGCGCCAGCAGCCAAGGGGAATTGAAAGCTTTCTTT | CASSQGELKAFF | TRBJ1-1 | - | TRBV4-3 | -